A selection of T cell receptor beta chains follows, all from one sample in a study of T cell repertoires in cytomegalovirus infection. A single record per CDR3 protein comes from TCRdb applying MiXCR to the reads. The repertoire holds tens of thousands of distinct CDR3 sequences, with over 3.5% as singletons. The sequencing sample was made of PBMCs. The receptors derive from a human donor in good health (CMV status not recorded). Some clones in this sample may be carry-over from other donors' samples. CDR3s include the opening cysteine and the closing phenylalanine or tryptophan. The D gene is left open where the match is weak. Size is omitted from some rows. Given values are once, few, many or a class for expanded clones.

clone_size j_call v_call d_call cdr3_aa cdr3_nt
many TRBJ2-3 TRBV7-2 - CASSAQGGTDTQYF TGTGCCAGCAGTGCACAGGGGGGGACAGATACGCAGTATTTT
many TRBJ2-2 TRBV5-1 TRBD1 CASSFGGQGMTGELFF TGCGCCAGCAGCTTTGGGGGACAGGGAATGACCGGGGAGCTGTTTTTT
many TRBJ2-5 TRBV7-2 TRBD2 CASSPSPVAAGEETQYF TGTGCCAGCAGCCCTAGCCCCGTAGCGGCGGGGGAAGAGACCCAGTACTTC
many TRBJ1-2 TRBV7-2 - CASSLVGVMGSGYTF TGTGCCAGCAGCTTAGTTGGGGTGATGGGATCCGGCTACACCTTC
many TRBJ2-2 TRBV6-2/TRBV6-3 - CASRLGQPTGELFF TGTGCCAGCAGACTAGGACAGCCCACCGGGGAGCTGTTTTTT
many TRBJ2-7 TRBV6-8 - CASSFGQRAYEQYF TGTGCCAGCAGTTTCGGACAGAGAGCCTACGAGCAGTACTTC
many TRBJ1-2 TRBV28 TRBD1 CASSQQGAGYTF TGTGCCAGCAGTCAACAGGGGGCTGGCTACACCTTC
many TRBJ2-7 TRBV7-2 TRBD2 CASRRGTSGIYEQYF TGTGCCAGCAGGCGTGGGACTAGCGGGATCTACGAGCAGTACTTC
many TRBJ1-1 TRBV6-2/TRBV6-3 - CASSPTNRVAEAFF TGTGCCAGCAGCCCTACCAACAGGGTCGCTGAAGCTTTCTTT
few TRBJ2-1 TRBV2 - CASSWTEFYNEQFF TGTGCCAGCAGTTGGACGGAGTTTTACAATGAGCAGTTCTTC
many TRBJ1-4 TRBV6-2/TRBV6-3 - CASIPGPSTTTNEKLFF TGTGCCAGCATACCAGGACCGAGCACCACAACTAATGAAAAACTGTTTTTT
many TRBJ2-1 TRBV7-3 - CASSSLVNEQFF TGTGCCAGCAGCTCCCTAGTCAATGAGCAGTTCTTC
many TRBJ2-7 TRBV5-4 - CASSNNRDSGYEQYF TGTGCCAGCAGCAACAACCGGGACTCGGGATACGAGCAGTACTTC
many TRBJ2-5 TRBV6-2/TRBV6-3 - CASSLISIGTQYF TGTGCCAGCAGTTTAATATCAATCGGGACCCAGTACTTC
many TRBJ2-5 TRBV7-2 - CASSPSQGSVETQYF TGTGCCAGCAGCCCTTCACAGGGTTCTGTGGAGACCCAGTACTTC
- TRBJ2-2 TRBV27 - CASSLQPNTGELFF TGTGCCAGCAGTTTGCAGCCTAACACCGGGGAGCTGTTTTTT
many TRBJ1-1 TRBV12-3/TRBV12-4 - CASSAPQGSFAEAFF TGTGCCAGCAGTGCCCCCCAGGGTAGTTTCGCTGAAGCTTTCTTT